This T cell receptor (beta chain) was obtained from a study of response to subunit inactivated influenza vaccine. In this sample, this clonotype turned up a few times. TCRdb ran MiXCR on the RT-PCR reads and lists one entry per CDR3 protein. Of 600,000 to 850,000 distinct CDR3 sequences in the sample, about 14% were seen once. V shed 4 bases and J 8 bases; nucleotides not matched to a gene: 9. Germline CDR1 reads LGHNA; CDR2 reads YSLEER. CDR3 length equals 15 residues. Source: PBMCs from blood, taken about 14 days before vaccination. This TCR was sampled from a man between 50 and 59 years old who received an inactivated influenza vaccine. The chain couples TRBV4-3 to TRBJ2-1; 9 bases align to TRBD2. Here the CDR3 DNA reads TGCGCCAGCAGCCCCGGGACTAGCAATGTCGATGAGCAGTTCTTC. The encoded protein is CASSPGTSNVDEQFF.